This entry concerns a single T cell receptor (beta chain). Its antigen is not identified. This specimen belongs to a study of cytomegalovirus exposure and HLA in healthy donors. Study observations and caveats: Equally common other TCR beta chains were less clonally expanded than HLA-associated ones, a later analysis found. Investigators reported 150 to 200 TCR beta chains as tied to cytomegalovirus. Prediction of most subjects' HLA-A and HLA-B alleles by TCR beta sequences was reportedly accurate. TRBV6-2, TRBV6-3 and other indistinguishable V segments were excluded.

The CDR3 runs 15 residues. Germline V CDR1 and CDR2: SEHNR, FQNEAQ (reference sequence). After removal of 3 bases from V and 10 bases from J, the junction contained 14 bases not matched to a gene. Primers for the PCR totalled 60 Vbeta and 13 Jbeta. Some clones are missing from TCRdb's copy, which holds only in-frame ones; the method was immunoSEQ multiplex PCR. The data contain under 200,000 clones, around 82% of them singletons. The sequence derives from a man aged 50 to 60 in good health and CMV-seropositive. The chain links TRBV7-9 to TRBJ2-5, with 7 bases identical to TRBD1. The specimen sequenced was PBMCs. The CDR3 nucleotides are TGTGCCAGCAGCTTCCCCCCGGGACAGATGGGAAGCCAGTACTTC. This encodes CASSFPPGQMGSQYF.